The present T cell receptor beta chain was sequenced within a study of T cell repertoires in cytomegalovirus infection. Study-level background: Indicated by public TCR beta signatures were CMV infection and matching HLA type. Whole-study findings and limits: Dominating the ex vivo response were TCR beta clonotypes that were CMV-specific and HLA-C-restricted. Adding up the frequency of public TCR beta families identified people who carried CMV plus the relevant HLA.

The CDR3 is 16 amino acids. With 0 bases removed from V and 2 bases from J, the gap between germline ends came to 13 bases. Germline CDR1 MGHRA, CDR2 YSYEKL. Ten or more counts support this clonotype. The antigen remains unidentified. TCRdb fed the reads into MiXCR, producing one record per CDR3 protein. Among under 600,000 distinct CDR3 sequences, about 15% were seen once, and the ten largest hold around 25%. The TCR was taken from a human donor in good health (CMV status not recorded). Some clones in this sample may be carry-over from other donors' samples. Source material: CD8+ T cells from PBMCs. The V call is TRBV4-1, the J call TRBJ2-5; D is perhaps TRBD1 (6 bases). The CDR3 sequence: CASSQDRLGGQETQYF. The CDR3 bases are TGCGCCAGCAGCCAAGATCGGTTAGGGGGTCAAGAGACCCAGTACTTC.